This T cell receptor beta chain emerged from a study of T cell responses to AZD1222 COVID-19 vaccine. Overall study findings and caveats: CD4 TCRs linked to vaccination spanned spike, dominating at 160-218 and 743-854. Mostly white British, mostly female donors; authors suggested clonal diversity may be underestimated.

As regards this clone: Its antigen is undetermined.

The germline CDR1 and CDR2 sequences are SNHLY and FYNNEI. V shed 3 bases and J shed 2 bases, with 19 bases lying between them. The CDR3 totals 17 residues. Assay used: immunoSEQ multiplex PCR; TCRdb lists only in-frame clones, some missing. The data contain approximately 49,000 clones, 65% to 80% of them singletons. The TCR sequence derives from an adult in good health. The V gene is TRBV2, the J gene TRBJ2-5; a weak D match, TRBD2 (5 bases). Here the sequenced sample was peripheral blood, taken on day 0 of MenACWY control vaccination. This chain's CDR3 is CASSDILATLTQETQYF. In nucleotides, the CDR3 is TGTGCCAGCAGTGATATCCTAGCAACCCTTACTCAAGAGACCCAGTACTTC. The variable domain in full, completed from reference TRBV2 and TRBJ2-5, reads EPEVTQTPSHQVTQMGQEVILRCVPISNHLYFYWYRQILGQKVEFLVSFYNNEISEKSEIFDDQFSVERPDGSNFTLKIRSTKLEDSAMYFCASSDILATLTQETQYFGPGTRLLVL.